This T cell receptor (beta chain) was observed in a study of T-cell memory formation after mild COVID-19. Looking at the study overall: There were largely donor-specific TCR clusters. Study-wide results and caveats: Certain responding clones were present in pre-infection memory, suggesting participation of cross-reactive memory.

TCRdb itself ran the 5' RACE reads through MiXCR, one entry per CDR3 protein. This table has around 300,000 distinct CDR3 sequences, roughly an eighth appearing once. V lost 3 bases and J lost 5; bases outside the gene matches: 1. Germline CDR1 reads SGHAT; CDR2 reads FQDESV (reference sequence). The length of the CDR3 is 15 residues. This clonotype was seen a few times. The antigen is not known. The chain links TRBV11-1 to TRBJ2-3; 14 bases are shared with TRBD2. This receptor was identified in a young man who had mild COVID-19 (a few samples of this study predate the infection). Cell type and time point are not known. Specimen: PBMCs or a T cell subset sorted from them (not recorded which). The CDR3 is CASSFGLAGGDTQYF. CDR3 DNA: TGTGCCAGCAGCTTTGGACTAGCGGGGGGAGATACGCAGTATTTT.